A single sample gave rise to the 3 T cell receptor beta chains below, sequenced in a study of blood T cell repertoires in COVID-19. Clones were sequenced by immunoSEQ multiplex PCR, and TCRdb holds only the in-frame ones, with some missing. The sample includes about 200,000 clones, 80% to 90% seen only once; the top ten take less than 5.5%. The sequencing sample was made of peripheral blood. The receptors were gathered from a woman older than 75 with acute or convalescent COVID-19.

In DNA, the CDR3 is TGCGCCAGCAGCCATTCACGGGGGGGGTTCTCCTATAATTCACCCCTCCACTTT. Translated, it gives CASSHSRGGFSYNSPLHF. The chain recombines TRBV4-3 with TRBJ1-6, with D tentatively TRBD1 (5 bases). Per the germline V gene, CDR1 is LGHNA and CDR2 is YSLEER. V lost 3 bases and J 0 bases, leaving 15 bases between the germline ends. The CDR3 is 18 amino acids.

V and J are TRBV27 and TRBJ1-2; the match to TRBD1 covers 9 bases. V gave up 3 bases and J gave up 7 bases; unmatched junction bases: 9. The CDR3 runs 15 residues. CDR1 and CDR2 (germline): MNHEY, SMNVEV (reference sequence). The CDR3 bases are TGTGCCAGCAGTTTCCTGACAGGGGGACCTTTTGGCTACACCTTC. Translating it yields CASSFLTGGPFGYTF.

V is TRBV28 and J is TRBJ2-5; 7 bases line up with TRBD1. The CDR3 extends over 15 amino acids. From germline, CDR1 is MDHEN and CDR2 SYDVKM. V lost 1 base to trimming and J lost 4 bases; unmatched junction nucleotides: 6. This chain's CDR3 is CASSLYQGGVETQYF. CDR3 bases: TGTGCCAGCAGTTTATATCAAGGGGGCGTAGAGACCCAGTACTTC.